The 4 T cell receptor beta chains listed next were all sequenced from one sample in a study of blood T cell repertoires in COVID-19. Here immunoSEQ multiplex PCR was the method, and the copy in TCRdb shows in-frame clones only, minus some. The sample has around 250,000 clones; about 91% are singletons. Sequenced: PBMCs or T cells enriched from blood (not recorded which). Receptor source: a man aged 35-49 years who had been exposed to COVID-19.

This CDR3 is CSASDGTSGSWNEQYF. DNA of the CDR3: TGCAGTGCTAGTGACGGGACTAGCGGGAGTTGGAACGAGCAGTACTTC. The chain combines TRBV20-1 with TRBJ2-7; 14 nucleotides match TRBD2. The trim removed 3 bases at V and 5 bases at J, leaving 9 bases unmatched. Germline CDR1 DFQATT, CDR2 SNEGSKA (reference sequence). This CDR3 contains 16 residues.

This clone was recorded once. The rearrangement uses TRBV11-3 and TRBJ1-2; D possibly corresponds to TRBD1 (5 bases). Between the trimmed V and J ends, which lost 4 bases and 0 bases, there was a span of 12 bases. The CDR3 sequence is 15 residues long. From germline, CDR1 is SGHNT and CDR2 YENEEA. CDR3 bases: TGTGCCAGCAGCTCCCCGACAGCGCCTAACTATGGCTACACCTTC. It specifies CASSSPTAPNYGYTF.

The count of this clone is one. The genes are TRBV5-1 and TRBJ1-2; 7 bases match TRBD1. The J segment lost 6 bases and the V segment lost 4 bases, leaving 9 bases of the junction unmatched. This CDR3 is built from 14 residues. Germline loops: CDR1 SGHRS, CDR2 YFSETQ. The CDR3 DNA reads TGCGCCAGCAGCCCGCAGACAGGGTTAGATGGCTACACCTTC. This codes for CASSPQTGLDGYTF.

Only one count was recorded for this clone. The chain uses TRBV10-3 and TRBJ1-1; 10 bases fit TRBD1. The germline V gene encodes CDR1 ENHRY and CDR2 SYGVKD. J lost 1 base, V lost 7 bases, and 12 bases had no gene match. CDR3 length equals 17 residues. CDR3 amino acids: CAITKARDRGSNTEAFF. CDR3 DNA sequence: TGTGCCATCACCAAAGCCCGGGACAGGGGATCGAACACTGAAGCTTTCTTT.